A selection of T cell receptor beta chains follows, all from one sample in a study of ipilimumab plus nivolumab after autologous stem cell transplantation. This table comes from immunoSEQ multiplex PCR, and its TCRdb copy is limited to in-frame clones, with some not included. Here the sample spans approximately 84,000 clones, 83% being singletons. The sequencing here drew on PBMCs, taken in a trial of ipilimumab plus nivolumab as post-transplant consolidation. The receptors derive from a male donor with diffuse large B-cell lymphoma. The CDR3 runs from the conserved cysteine through the conserved F or W. A D gene is named only where the DNA matches it firmly. Only some rows state a clone size, as once, few, many or a class for expanded clones.

D	V	size	J	CDR3	DNA
TRBD2	TRBV5-1	NA	TRBJ2-2	CASSPTSGVTGELFF	TGCGCCAGCAGCCCGACTAGCGGGGTCACCGGGGAGCTGTTTTTT
NA	TRBV6-5	once	TRBJ1-4	CASSNVGANEKLFF	TGTGCCAGCAGTAACGTGGGGGCTAATGAAAAACTGTTTTTT
NA	TRBV6-1	NA	TRBJ1-1	CASEPQATEAFF	TGTGCCAGTGAGCCCCAAGCGACTGAAGCTTTCTTT
NA	TRBV7-2	NA	TRBJ2-1	CASRSGASYNEQFF	TGTGCCAGCAGGTCGGGGGCCTCCTACAATGAGCAGTTCTTC
NA	TRBV6-4	NA	TRBJ2-2	CASSDRNTGELFF	TGTGCCAGCAGTGACAGAAACACCGGGGAGCTGTTTTTT
TRBD2	TRBV19	NA	TRBJ2-1	CASSIDSGGPNEQFF	TGTGCCAGTAGTATTGATAGCGGGGGGCCGAATGAGCAGTTCTTC
NA	TRBV13	NA	TRBJ2-2	CASSTGEGPGELFF	TGTGCCAGCAGCACCGGAGAGGGGCCCGGGGAGCTGTTTTTT
TRBD1	TRBV19	NA	TRBJ1-5	CASRDRGNQPQHF	TGTGCCAGTCGGGACAGGGGGAATCAGCCCCAGCATTTT
NA	TRBV19	NA	TRBJ2-1	CASSRWDLTEQFF	TGTGCCAGTAGTAGATGGGACCTAACTGAGCAGTTCTTC
NA	TRBV25-1	NA	TRBJ1-2	CASSELGYGYTF	TGTGCCAGCAGTGAATTAGGGTATGGCTACACCTTC
NA	TRBV5-4	NA	TRBJ2-7	CASSSPGYEQYF	TGTGCCAGCAGCTCCCCAGGATACGAGCAGTACTTC
TRBD1	TRBV5-6	NA	TRBJ2-2	CASSRTGHTGELFF	TGTGCCAGCAGCCGGACAGGACACACCGGGGAGCTGTTTTTT
TRBD1	TRBV7-9	NA	TRBJ1-2	CASSLANPGGAGGYTF	TGTGCCAGCAGCTTAGCGAATCCAGGGGGCGCTGGGGGCTACACCTTC